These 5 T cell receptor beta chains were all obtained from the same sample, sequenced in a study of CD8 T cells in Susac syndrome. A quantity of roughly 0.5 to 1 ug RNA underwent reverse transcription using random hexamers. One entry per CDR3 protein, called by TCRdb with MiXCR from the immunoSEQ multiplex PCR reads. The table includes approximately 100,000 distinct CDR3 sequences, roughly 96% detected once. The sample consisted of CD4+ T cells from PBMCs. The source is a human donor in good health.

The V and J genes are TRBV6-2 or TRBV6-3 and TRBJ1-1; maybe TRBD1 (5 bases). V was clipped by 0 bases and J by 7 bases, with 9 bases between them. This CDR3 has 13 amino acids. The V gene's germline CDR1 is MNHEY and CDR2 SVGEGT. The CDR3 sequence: CASSYSTGGEAFF. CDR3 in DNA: TGTGCCAGCAGTTACTCGACGGGGGGTGAAGCTTTCTTT.

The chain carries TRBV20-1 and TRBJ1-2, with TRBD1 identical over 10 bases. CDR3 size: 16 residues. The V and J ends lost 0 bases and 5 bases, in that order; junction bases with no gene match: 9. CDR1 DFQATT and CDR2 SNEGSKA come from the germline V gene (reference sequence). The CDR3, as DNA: TGCAGTGCTAGAGATGAGCGACAGGGGGCAGGGTATGGCTACACCTTC. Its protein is CSARDERQGAGYGYTF.

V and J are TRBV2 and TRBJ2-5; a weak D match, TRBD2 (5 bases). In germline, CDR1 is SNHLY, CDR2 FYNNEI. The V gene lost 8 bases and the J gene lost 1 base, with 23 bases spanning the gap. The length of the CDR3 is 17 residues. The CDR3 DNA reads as TGTGCCAGCCCTCACGCGGGCAGGTTTAACACCCAAGAGACCCAGTACTTC. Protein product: CASPHAGRFNTQETQYF.

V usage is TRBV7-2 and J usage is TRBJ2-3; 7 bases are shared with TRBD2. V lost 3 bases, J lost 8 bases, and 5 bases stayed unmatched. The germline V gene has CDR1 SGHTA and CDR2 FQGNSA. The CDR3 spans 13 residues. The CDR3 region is CASSLGPSGTQYF. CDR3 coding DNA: TGTGCCAGCAGCTTGGGCCCTAGCGGTACGCAGTATTTT.

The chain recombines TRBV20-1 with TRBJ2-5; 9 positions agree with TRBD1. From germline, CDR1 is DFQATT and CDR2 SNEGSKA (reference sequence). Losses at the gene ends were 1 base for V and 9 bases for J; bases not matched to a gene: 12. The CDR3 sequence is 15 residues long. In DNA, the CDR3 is TGCAGTGCTAGAGGTTCCACCGGGACAGGGAGGCCCCAGTACTTC. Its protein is CSARGSTGTGRPQYF.